Below, 18 T cell receptor beta chains from the same sample are listed, as sequenced in a study of CD8 T cells in ankylosing spondylitis. TCRdb reprocessed the 5' RACE reads via MiXCR and lists one record per CDR3 protein. This sample carries 200,000 to 300,000 distinct CDR3 sequences, roughly a tenth of them seen once, and the ten largest clones take about 3%. The sample was blood, either unsorted or a sorted T cell fraction (not recorded which). The receptors derive from a male donor with ankylosing spondylitis or in good health (not recorded which).

The table lists this clonotype with a few counts. The chain combines TRBV11-1 with TRBJ2-7; no reliable D call. The CDR3 contains 14 residues. V lost 3 bases to trimming and J lost 2 bases, with 11 bases between them. Germline V CDR1 and CDR2: SGHAT, FQDESV (reference sequence). CDR3 residues: CASSLTLRPYEQYF. In nucleotides, the CDR3 is TGTGCCAGCAGCTTGACTCTCCGGCCCTACGAGCAGTACTTC.

There are many counts of this clonotype. The chain uses TRBV6-1 and TRBJ2-7, with 12 bases fitting TRBD1. The CDR3 is made up of 13 amino acids. J gave up 6 bases and V 6 bases, and 3 bases lay outside the gene matches. Germline CDR1 reads MNHNS; CDR2 reads SASEGT. The CDR3 reads CASRGQGAGEQYF. Here the CDR3 DNA reads TGTGCCAGCAGGGGACAGGGGGCGGGCGAGCAGTACTTC.

The chain couples TRBV3-1 to TRBJ2-7; the D gene is possibly TRBD1 (6 bases). The CDR3 totals 17 residues. V was shortened by 10 bases and J by 2 bases, with 27 bases between the two germline ends. Germline V gene sequence: CDR1 LGHDT, CDR2 YNNKEL (reference sequence). This chain's CDR3 is CATCQDVSQGAAYEQYF. The CDR3 bases are TGTGCCACCTGCCAAGATGTCTCACAGGGTGCCGCCTACGAGCAGTACTTC.

This clonotype was seen repeatedly, ten times or more. V gene TRBV5-1 combines with J gene TRBJ1-1, with D unclear. CDR1 and CDR2 from the germline V gene are SGHRS and YFSETQ. V lost 3 bases and J 1 base, leaving 13 bases between the germline ends. The CDR3 has 15 residues. CDR3: CASSSYTQTNTEAFF. CDR3 coding DNA: TGCGCCAGCAGCTCGTATACCCAGACGAACACTGAAGCTTTCTTT.

This clonotype was recorded at least ten times. The rearrangement uses TRBV12-3 or TRBV12-4 and TRBJ2-7; D unclear. The V and J ends lost 4 bases and 4 bases respectively, with 5 bases between them. CDR3 length: 11 residues. This chain's CDR3 is CASSSKYEQYF. CDR3 in DNA: TGTGCCAGCAGTTCTAAGTACGAGCAGTACTTC.

This clonotype was seen at least ten times. The chain links TRBV5-1 to TRBJ2-3; D is ambiguous. The CDR3 runs 13 residues. The ends were cut back, 4 bases at V and 6 bases at J, with 12 bases in the middle. Germline assignment: CDR1 SGHRS and CDR2 YFSETQ. As DNA, the CDR3 is TGCGCCAGCAGCCCAAACGTAGTGGATACGCAGTATTTT. Protein product: CASSPNVVDTQYF.

This clonotype was seen repeatedly, ten times or more. The rearrangement uses TRBV10-3 and TRBJ1-4; TRBD1 agrees at 10 bases. CDR1 and CDR2 (germline): ENHRY, SYGVKD. The CDR3 sequence is 14 residues long. V lost 4 bases and J lost 7; bases outside the gene matches: 3. The CDR3 reads CAISAGQGSEKLFF. In DNA, the CDR3 is TGTGCCATCAGTGCGGGACAGGGGAGTGAAAAACTGTTTTTT.

This clonotype has a handful of counts. The chain is built from TRBV6-1 and TRBJ1-5; no firm D call. Per germline, CDR1 MNHNS and CDR2 SASEGT. CDR3 length: 16 residues. The germline V and J ends were trimmed by 7 bases and 0 bases, with 16 bases remaining between them. The CDR3 DNA reads as TGTGCCAGCACCCTTACTGGGGATTATAGCAATCAGCCCCAGCATTTT. This translates into CASTLTGDYSNQPQHF.

Of note for this clonotype: Relative to the germline gene, one junction end is altered; a read error may explain this. The chain links TRBV6-1 to TRBJ1-1, with D unresolved. The CDR3 spans 14 residues. CDR1 is MNHNS and CDR2 is SASEGT in the germline V gene. The CDR3 loop is CATSETRPTAEAFF. The DNA of the CDR3 is TGTGCCACCAGTGAAACAAGGCCGACCGCTGAAGCTTTCTTT.

In its sample, this clonotype was seen many times. The chain joins TRBV5-1 to TRBJ2-1; no definite D call. This CDR3 is built from 16 residues. CDR1 is SGHRS and CDR2 is YFSETQ in the germline V gene. V lost 0 bases and J lost 7, with 17 bases in between. The CDR3 sequence: CASSLAFNQRRNEQFF. Written as DNA, the CDR3 is TGCGCCAGCAGCTTGGCCTTTAATCAGAGAAGAAATGAGCAGTTCTTC.

This clonotype was recorded at least ten times. The V gene is TRBV20-1, the J gene TRBJ1-5; weak D call: TRBD1 (6 bases). The V gene lost 3 bases and the J gene lost 3 bases, with 12 bases spanning the gap. Germline CDR1 is DFQATT and CDR2 is SNEGSKA (reference sequence). The CDR3 runs to 14 residues. CDR3 sequence: CSARIQGDNQPQHF. In DNA form, the CDR3 reads TGCAGTGCTAGGATACAGGGTGACAATCAGCCCCAGCATTTT.

This clonotype was counted a few times. This chain joins TRBV29-1 and TRBJ2-7; 8 nucleotides agree with TRBD1. The CDR3 runs 15 residues. J was trimmed by 3 bases and V by 0 bases; bases with no gene match: 7. Germline V CDR1 and CDR2: SQVTM, ANQGSEA. This CDR3 is CSVEEGSGGGYEQYF. The CDR3 region has the DNA TGCAGCGTTGAAGAAGGGTCAGGGGGCGGCTACGAGCAGTACTTC.

This clonotype was seen many times. V gene TRBV20-1 combines with J gene TRBJ1-2; D is ambiguous. Trimming shortened V by 7 bases and J by 7 bases, and 13 bases separated the two germline ends. Germline V gives CDR1 DFQATT, CDR2 SNEGSKA (reference sequence). The CDR3 loop spans 11 amino acids. DNA for the CDR3: TGCAGTGTCATCCTAGGGAGTGGCTACACCTTC. This codes for CSVILGSGYTF.

This clonotype has at least ten counts. The chain links TRBV6-1 to TRBJ2-1, with 11 bases lining up with TRBD2. Losses at the gene ends were 6 bases for V and 5 bases for J; bases not matched to a gene: 9. The length of the CDR3 is 16 residues. Germline lookup yields CDR1 MNHNS and CDR2 SASEGT. This CDR3 is CASSRTGTSGHNEQFF. CDR3 DNA: TGTGCCAGCAGCCGTACCGGGACTAGCGGACACAATGAGCAGTTCTTC.

This clonotype has more than one count but fewer than ten. The CDR3: CASSPLGGRENTEAFF. CDR3 DNA: TGCGCCAGCAGCCCGTTGGGGGGACGCGAGAACACTGAAGCTTTCTTT. This chain connects TRBV5-1 to TRBJ1-1, with D perhaps TRBD1 (5 bases). The CDR3 totals 16 residues. V dropped 4 bases and J dropped 1 base, with 17 bases sitting between them. Per germline, CDR1 SGHRS and CDR2 YFSETQ. Complete variable domain (other parts from reference TRBV5-1 and TRBJ1-1): KAGVTQTPRYLIKTRGQQVTLSCSPISGHRSVSWYQQTPGQGLQFLFEYFSETQRNKGNFPGRFSGRQFSNSRSEMNVSTLELGDSALYLCASSPLGGRENTEAFFGQGTRLTVV.

This clonotype was detected many times. CDR3 region: CASSELPGSIPGEQFF. The CDR3 bases are TGTGCCAGCAGTGAATTGCCAGGATCTATCCCGGGTGAGCAGTTCTTC. The rearrangement links TRBV25-1 to TRBJ2-1, with D unclear. Germline V gene sequence: CDR1 MGHDK, CDR2 SYGVNS. The CDR3 loop spans 16 amino acids. V was trimmed by 1 base and J by 9 bases, leaving 19 bases between them.

This clonotype was counted many times. The CDR3 reads CASSHAEGAVAFF. The DNA of the CDR3 is TGTGCCAGCAGCCACGCCGAGGGGGCGGTAGCTTTCTTT. The genes are TRBV3-1 and TRBJ1-1, with 7 bases matching TRBD1. Germline trimming cut 3 bases from V and 10 bases from J; bases unmatched to any gene: 8. Germline values: CDR1 LGHDT, CDR2 YNNKEL (reference sequence). The CDR3 runs to 13 residues. The whole variable domain, remainder taken from reference TRBV3-1 and TRBJ1-1, is DTAVSQTPKYLVTQMGNDKSIKCEQNLGHDTMYWYKQDSKKFLKIMFSYNNKELIINETVPNRFSPKSPDKAHLNLHINSLELGDSAVYFCASSHAEGAVAFFGQGTRLTVV.

This chain uses TRBV11-3 with TRBJ2-3, with D unresolved. There are 15 residues in the CDR3. CDR1 and CDR2 (germline): SGHNT, YENEEA. Trimming left V 4 bases short and J 0 bases short, with 11 bases between. This CDR3 is CASSSDWPSTDTQYF. CDR3 sequence (DNA): TGTGCCAGCAGCTCTGATTGGCCTAGCACAGATACGCAGTATTTT. Looking up the rest from reference TRBV11-3 and TRBJ2-3 gives the full variable domain: EAGVVQSPRYKIIEKKQPVAFWCNPISGHNTLYWYLQNLGQGPELLIRYENEEAVDDSQLPKDRFSAERLKGVDSTLKIQPAELGDSAVYLCASSSDWPSTDTQYFGPGTRLTVL.